The next 22 T cell receptor beta chains were all read from a single sample in a study of identical twins. MiXCR, run by TCRdb on the 5' RACE reads, gives a single entry per CDR3 protein. The table records about 470,000 distinct CDR3 sequences, roughly 26% of them present only once. These data were also reused for a study on T cells expressing NK-cell markers.

Input material: CD4+ T cells sorted from blood. The receptors derive from a woman aged 18-35 years in good health.

In its sample, this clonotype was seen once. This sequence joins TRBV20-1 and TRBJ2-3; D remains ambiguous. Germline V gene sequence: CDR1 DFQATT, CDR2 SNEGSKA (reference sequence). V lost 7 bases and J 4 bases, leaving 15 bases between the germline ends. This CDR3 contains 13 residues. The CDR3 region is CSGARPPPDTQYF. CDR3 sequence (DNA): TGCAGTGGAGCGCGGCCCCCCCCAGATACGCAGTATTTT.

J is TRBJ2-1 and V is TRBV11-2; 10 bases match TRBD2. The germline gives CDR1 SGHAT, CDR2 FQNNGV. The CDR3 extends over 18 amino acids. The trim removed 5 bases at V and 1 base at J, leaving 11 bases unmatched. The CDR3 spells CASSIPSSGSKSYNEQFF. As DNA, the CDR3 is TGTGCCAGCAGCATACCCTCTAGCGGGAGTAAATCCTACAATGAGCAGTTCTTC.

V is TRBV20-1 and J is TRBJ2-1; D might be TRBD2 (6 bases). V shed 3 bases and J shed 2 bases, with 17 bases lying between them. The CDR3 has 16 residues. In germline, CDR1 is DFQATT, CDR2 SNEGSKA (reference sequence). The CDR3 sequence: CSASVSLAKTYNEQFF. CDR3 nucleotides: TGCAGTGCTAGTGTGTCGCTAGCGAAAACCTACAATGAGCAGTTCTTC.

The chain joins TRBV4-2 to TRBJ2-1; D perhaps matches TRBD2 (7 bases). V was cut by 9 bases and J by 9 bases, with 18 bases left in between. CDR3 length equals 13 residues. CDR1 and CDR2 (germline): LGHNA, YNFKEQ. Here the CDR3 DNA reads TGTGCCAGTAAATACGGGGGGCCCGGTGAGCAGTTCTTC. This translates into CASKYGGPGEQFF.

The chain carries TRBV25-1 and TRBJ2-3; D ambiguous. V lost 3 bases and J lost 1, with 8 bases in between. From germline, CDR1 is MGHDK and CDR2 SYGVNS. This CDR3 comprises 14 residues. The CDR3 spells CASSDWRGTDTQYF. In DNA form, the CDR3 reads TGTGCCAGCAGTGATTGGCGAGGCACAGATACGCAGTATTTT.

The genes are TRBV13 and TRBJ2-3; 9 bases agree with TRBD1. This CDR3 has 15 residues. The germline V gene encodes CDR1 PRHDT and CDR2 FYEKMQ (reference sequence). After removal of 3 bases from V and 3 bases from J, the junction contained 4 bases not matched to a gene. CDR3 protein: CASSLGQGRTDTQYF. CDR3 bases: TGTGCCAGCAGCTTGGGACAGGGAAGGACAGATACGCAGTATTTT.

This clonotype showed up many times. One end of the junction does not line up with germline, which may come from a read error. In nucleotides, the CDR3 is TGTGCCAGCAGTTTAGGCGGTGAAAAACTGTTTTTT. Protein sequence: CASSLGGEKLFF. The chain joins TRBV5-1 to TRBJ1-4; D gene ambiguous. The CDR3 extends over 12 amino acids. Germline CDR1 is SGHRS and CDR2 is YFSETQ.

CDR3 sequence (DNA): TGTGCCAGCAGCCAAGGAGTGCGGGGAACGCAGTATTTT. Residues: CASSQGVRGTQYF. The chain links TRBV3-1 to TRBJ2-3; perhaps TRBD2 as D (6 bases). V was cut by 1 base and J by 9 bases, with 11 bases left in between. The CDR3 consists of 13 residues. Germline CDR1 LGHDT, CDR2 YNNKEL (reference sequence).

This sequence joins TRBV12-3 or TRBV12-4 and TRBJ1-4; D might be TRBD1 (6 bases). The CDR3 is 14 amino acids. Trimming left V 7 bases short and J 8 bases short, with 17 bases between. This chain's CDR3 is CASIMRGIGEKLFF. The CDR3 DNA sequence: TGTGCCAGCATCATGAGGGGGATTGGGGAAAAACTGTTTTTT.

The CDR3 nucleotides read TGTGCCAGCAGCCAAGTCTTCTCTGGAAACACCATATATTTT. Encoded protein: CASSQVFSGNTIYF. This rearrangement joins TRBV16 to TRBJ1-3; D unresolved. Germline V gene data show CDR1 as KGHSY and CDR2 as FQNENV. V dropped 2 bases and J dropped 0 bases, with 5 bases sitting between them. This CDR3 has 14 residues.

The CDR3 sequence: CASSLGSGRLRNIQYF. The CDR3 DNA follows: TGTGCCAGCAGCTTAGGATCCGGGAGATTGAGGAACATTCAGTACTTC. The chain recombines TRBV7-9 with TRBJ2-4; tentative D call: TRBD2 (6 bases). This CDR3 contains 16 residues. V lost 1 base, J lost 7 bases, and 17 bases lay in between. Germline-derived CDR1 and CDR2 are SEHNR and FQNEAQ (reference sequence).

This clonotype was recorded a few times. The J gene is TRBJ1-1, the V gene TRBV6-1; perhaps TRBD1 as D (6 bases). V dropped 6 bases and J dropped 10 bases, with 18 bases sitting between them. In germline, CDR1 is MNHNS, CDR2 SASEGT. The CDR3 runs to 13 residues. Here the CDR3 reads CASRPVGGGGAFF. The CDR3 region has the DNA TGTGCCAGCAGGCCCGTTGGAGGGGGGGGAGCTTTCTTT.

This sequence joins TRBV20-1 and TRBJ2-7; 9 nucleotides agree with TRBD2. Germline assignment: CDR1 DFQATT and CDR2 SNEGSKA (reference sequence). The CDR3 has 14 residues. The junction had 10 bases not matched to a gene; V was cut back by 6 bases and J by 4 bases. CDR3 residues: CSAPTPGLAYEQYF. CDR3 sequence (DNA): TGCAGTGCGCCTACCCCGGGACTAGCTTACGAGCAGTACTTC.

The CDR3 here is CAISGTSGGSETQYF. CDR3 bases: TGTGCCATCAGTGGGACTAGCGGGGGATCGGAGACCCAGTACTTC. V is TRBV10-3 and J is TRBJ2-5, with 13 bases matching TRBD2. V lost 4 bases, J lost 5 bases, and 4 bases stayed unmatched. The length of the CDR3 is 15 residues. Germline V gene data show CDR1 as ENHRY and CDR2 as SYGVKD.

This clonotype was counted a few times. The J gene is TRBJ2-3, the V gene TRBV12-3 or TRBV12-4; 11 bases fit TRBD2. The CDR3 totals 15 residues. V shed 5 bases and J 6 bases; nucleotides not matched to a gene: 7. The CDR3 protein is CASSPPLAGGDTQYF. The CDR3 DNA reads TGTGCCAGCAGTCCTCCCCTAGCGGGAGGTGATACGCAGTATTTT.

The gene calls are TRBV5-1 and TRBJ2-6; no clear D. The CDR3 extends over 15 amino acids. Germline assignment: CDR1 SGHRS and CDR2 YFSETQ. Trimming cost V 1 base and J 0 bases, with 5 bases left between them. The CDR3 nucleotides read TGCGCCAGCAGCTTGTTGTCCTCTGGGGCCAACGTCCTGACTTTC. Amino acid sequence: CASSLLSSGANVLTF.

This clonotype was seen a handful of times. The chain links TRBV20-1 to TRBJ2-5, with 7 bases aligning to TRBD2. V shed 3 bases, J shed 4 bases, and the junction held 11 bases outside the gene matches. This CDR3 has 15 residues. Germline lookup yields CDR1 DFQATT and CDR2 SNEGSKA (reference sequence). This chain's CDR3 is CSARRSGGSVETQYF. The CDR3 coding sequence is TGCAGTGCTAGGCGTTCCGGCGGGAGTGTAGAGACCCAGTACTTC.

This chain links TRBV20-1 with TRBJ1-1; no clear D gene. Germline assignment: CDR1 DFQATT and CDR2 SNEGSKA (reference sequence). There are 12 residues in the CDR3. V lost 5 bases to trimming and J lost 4 bases, with 11 bases between them. CDR3 nucleotide sequence: TGCAGTGCTGTTCCCTTAGGCACTGAAGCTTTCTTT. Translated: CSAVPLGTEAFF.

This clonotype showed up just a few times. The chain has TRBV5-1 and TRBJ2-3, with D uncertain. Per the germline V gene, CDR1 is SGHRS and CDR2 is YFSETQ. The CDR3 loop spans 15 amino acids. Trimming stripped 4 bases from V and 2 bases from J, with 14 bases between. CDR3 in amino acids: CASSSEGQSTDTQYF. The CDR3 DNA is TGCGCCAGCAGCAGCGAAGGGCAGTCCACAGATACGCAGTATTTT. The full variable domain, its missing parts supplied by reference TRBV5-1 and TRBJ2-3, is KAGVTQTPRYLIKTRGQQVTLSCSPISGHRSVSWYQQTPGQGLQFLFEYFSETQRNKGNFPGRFSGRQFSNSRSEMNVSTLELGDSALYLCASSSEGQSTDTQYFGPGTRLTVL.

This clonotype occurred many times. The CDR3 spells CSARSWQANTGELFF. As DNA, the CDR3 is TGCAGTGCTAGATCTTGGCAGGCGAACACCGGGGAGCTGTTTTTT. The V gene is TRBV20-1, the J gene TRBJ2-2; D ambiguous. Germline CDR1 and CDR2: DFQATT and SNEGSKA (reference sequence). CDR3 size: 15 residues. V lost 2 bases and J lost 0, with 10 bases in between.

DNA of the CDR3: TGTGCCAGCAGCCCCCTAGGGGATATCGAGGAGACCCAGTACTTC. It is translated as CASSPLGDIEETQYF. The chain has TRBV27 and TRBJ2-5; maybe TRBD1 (5 bases). This CDR3 is 15 amino acids long. CDR1 MNHEY and CDR2 SMNVEV come from the germline V gene (reference sequence). With 6 bases removed from V and 5 bases from J, the gap between germline ends came to 19 bases.

This sequence joins TRBV3-1 and TRBJ2-1, with 12 bases lining up with TRBD2. CDR1 and CDR2 (germline): LGHDT, YNNKEL (reference sequence). V was pared by 1 base and J by 9 bases, with 22 bases of the junction left unmatched. This CDR3 has 21 residues. CDR3 region: CASSQGNGGLAGGPRPREQFF. The CDR3 DNA reads as TGTGCCAGCAGCCAAGGCAACGGTGGGCTAGCGGGAGGGCCCAGGCCACGTGAGCAGTTCTTC.